This T cell receptor beta chain was identified in a study of blood T cells in healthy people across ages. Germline trimming cut 0 bases from V and 10 bases from J; bases unmatched to any gene: 5. From germline, CDR1 is MNHEY and CDR2 SVGAGI. CDR3 length: 14 residues. Combining a sample-barcoded 5' primer with a J-beta primer mix, a second PCR ran for roughly 7 to 12 cycles. TCRdb recomputed calls from the 5' RACE reads with MiXCR, one row per CDR3 protein. Of some 1,500,000 distinct CDR3 sequences in the sample, approximately 42% were seen once. V is TRBV6-5 and J is TRBJ2-1; 8 bases match TRBD2. The clonotype was recovered from a woman between 18 and 29 years old in good health. The sample taken for sequencing was blood. CDR3 sequence: CASSYSTSALEQFF. CDR3 bases: TGTGCCAGCAGTTACTCGACTAGCGCGTTAGAGCAGTTCTTC.